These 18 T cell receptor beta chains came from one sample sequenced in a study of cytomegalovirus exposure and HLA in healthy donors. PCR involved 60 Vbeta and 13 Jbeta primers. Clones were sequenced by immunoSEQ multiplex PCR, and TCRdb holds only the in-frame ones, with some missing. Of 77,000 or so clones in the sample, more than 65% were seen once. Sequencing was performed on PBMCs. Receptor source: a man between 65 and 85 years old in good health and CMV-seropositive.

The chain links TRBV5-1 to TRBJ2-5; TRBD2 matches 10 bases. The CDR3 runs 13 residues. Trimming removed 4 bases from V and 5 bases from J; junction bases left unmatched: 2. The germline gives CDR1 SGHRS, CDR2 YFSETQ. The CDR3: CASSQGLAETQYF. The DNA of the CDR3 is TGCGCCAGCAGCCAGGGACTAGCGGAGACCCAGTACTTC.

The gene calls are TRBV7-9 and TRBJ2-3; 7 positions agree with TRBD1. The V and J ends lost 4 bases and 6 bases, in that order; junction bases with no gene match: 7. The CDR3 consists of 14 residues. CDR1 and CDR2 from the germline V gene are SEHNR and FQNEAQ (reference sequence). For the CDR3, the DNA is TGTGCCAGCAGCTCCTGGACAGGAGAGGATACGCAGTATTTT. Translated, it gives CASSSWTGEDTQYF.

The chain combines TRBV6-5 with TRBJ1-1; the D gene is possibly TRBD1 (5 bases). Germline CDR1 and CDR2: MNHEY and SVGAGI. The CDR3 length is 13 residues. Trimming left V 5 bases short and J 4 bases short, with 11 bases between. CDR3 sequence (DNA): TGTGCCAGCAGTACCTACGGGGGCACTGAAGCTTTCTTT. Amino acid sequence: CASSTYGGTEAFF.

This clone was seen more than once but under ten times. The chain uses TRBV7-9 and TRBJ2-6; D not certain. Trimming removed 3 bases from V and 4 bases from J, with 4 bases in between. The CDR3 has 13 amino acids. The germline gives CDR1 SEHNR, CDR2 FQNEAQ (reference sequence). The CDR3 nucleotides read TGTGCCAGCAGCTTTATGGGGGCCAACGTCCTGACTTTC. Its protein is CASSFMGANVLTF.

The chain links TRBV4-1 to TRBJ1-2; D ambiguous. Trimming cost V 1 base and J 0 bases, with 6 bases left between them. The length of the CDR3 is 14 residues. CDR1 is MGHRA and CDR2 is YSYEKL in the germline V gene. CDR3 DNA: TGCGCCAGCAGCCAAGGAGGATCTAACTATGGCTACACCTTC. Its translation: CASSQGGSNYGYTF.

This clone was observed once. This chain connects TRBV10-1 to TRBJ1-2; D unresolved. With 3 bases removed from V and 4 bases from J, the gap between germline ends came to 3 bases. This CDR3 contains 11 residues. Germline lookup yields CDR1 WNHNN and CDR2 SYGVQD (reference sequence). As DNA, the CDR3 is TGCGCCAGCAGTGACGGCTATGGCTACACCTTC. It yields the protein CASSDGYGYTF.

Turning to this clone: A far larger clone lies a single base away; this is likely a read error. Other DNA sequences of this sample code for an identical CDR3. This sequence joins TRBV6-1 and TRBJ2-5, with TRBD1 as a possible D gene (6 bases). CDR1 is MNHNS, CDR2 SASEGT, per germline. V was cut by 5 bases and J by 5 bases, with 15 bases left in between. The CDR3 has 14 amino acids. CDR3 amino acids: CASSPQGLEETQYF. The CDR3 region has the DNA TGTGCCAGCAGTCCACAGGGCTTGGAGGAGACCCAGTACTTC.

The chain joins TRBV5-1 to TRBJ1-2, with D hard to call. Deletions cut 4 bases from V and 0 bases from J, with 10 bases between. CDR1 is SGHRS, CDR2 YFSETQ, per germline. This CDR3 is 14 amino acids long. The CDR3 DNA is TGCGCCAGCAGCCAGGCGCCGCCTAACTATGGCTACACCTTC. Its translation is CASSQAPPNYGYTF.

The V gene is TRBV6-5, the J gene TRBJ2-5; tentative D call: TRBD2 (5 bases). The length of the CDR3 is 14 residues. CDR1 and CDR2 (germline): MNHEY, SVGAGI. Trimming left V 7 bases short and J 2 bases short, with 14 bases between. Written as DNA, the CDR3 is TGTGCCAGCACCTCACCGGGAACTCAAGAGACCCAGTACTTC. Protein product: CASTSPGTQETQYF.

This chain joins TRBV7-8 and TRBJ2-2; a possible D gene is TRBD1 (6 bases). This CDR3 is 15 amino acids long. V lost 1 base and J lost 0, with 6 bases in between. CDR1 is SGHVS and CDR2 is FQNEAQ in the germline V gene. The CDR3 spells CASSLGTANTGELFF. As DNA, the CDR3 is TGTGCCAGCAGCTTAGGGACAGCGAACACCGGGGAGCTGTTTTTT.

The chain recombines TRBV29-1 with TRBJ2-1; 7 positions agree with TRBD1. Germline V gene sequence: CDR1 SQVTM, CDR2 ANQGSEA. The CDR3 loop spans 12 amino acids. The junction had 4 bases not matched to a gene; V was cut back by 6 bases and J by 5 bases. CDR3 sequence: CSVTTGNNEQFF. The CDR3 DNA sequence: TGCAGCGTCACGACAGGGAACAATGAGCAGTTCTTC.

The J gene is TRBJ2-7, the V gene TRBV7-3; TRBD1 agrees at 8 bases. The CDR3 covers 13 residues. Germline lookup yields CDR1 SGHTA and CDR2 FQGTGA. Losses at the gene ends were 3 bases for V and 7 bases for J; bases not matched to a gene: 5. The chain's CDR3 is CASSFQGAGEQYF. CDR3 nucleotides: TGTGCCAGCAGCTTTCAGGGGGCTGGGGAGCAGTACTTC.

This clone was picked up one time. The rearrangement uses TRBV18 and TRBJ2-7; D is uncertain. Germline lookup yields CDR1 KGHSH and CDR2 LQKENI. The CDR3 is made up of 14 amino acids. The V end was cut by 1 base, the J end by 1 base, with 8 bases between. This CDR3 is CASSPRAKSYEQYF. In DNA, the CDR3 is TGTGCCAGCTCACCACGGGCCAAATCCTACGAGCAGTACTTC. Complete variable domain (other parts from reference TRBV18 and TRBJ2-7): NAGVMQNPRHLVRRRGQEARLRCSPMKGHSHVYWYRQLPEEGLKFMVYLQKENIIDESGMPKERFSAEFPKEGPSILRIQQVVRGDSAAYFCASSPRAKSYEQYFGPGTRLTVT.

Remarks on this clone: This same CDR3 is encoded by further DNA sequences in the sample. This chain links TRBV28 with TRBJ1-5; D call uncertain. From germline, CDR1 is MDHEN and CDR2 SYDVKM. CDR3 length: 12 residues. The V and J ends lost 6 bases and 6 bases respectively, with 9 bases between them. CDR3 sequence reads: CASSLGSQPQHF. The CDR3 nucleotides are TGTGCCAGCAGCCTGGGGAGTCAGCCCCAGCATTTT.

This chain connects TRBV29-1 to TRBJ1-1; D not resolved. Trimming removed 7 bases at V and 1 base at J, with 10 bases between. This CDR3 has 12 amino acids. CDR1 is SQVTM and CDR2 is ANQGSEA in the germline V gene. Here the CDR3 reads CSGMEGNTEAFF. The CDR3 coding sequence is TGCAGCGGAATGGAGGGGAACACTGAAGCTTTCTTT.

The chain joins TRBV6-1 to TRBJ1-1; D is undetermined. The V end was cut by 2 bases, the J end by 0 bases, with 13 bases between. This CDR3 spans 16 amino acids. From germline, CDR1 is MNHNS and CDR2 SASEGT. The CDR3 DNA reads TGTGCCAGCAGTGAATCCCCGGGTTTTATGAACACTGAAGCTTTCTTT. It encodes CASSESPGFMNTEAFF.

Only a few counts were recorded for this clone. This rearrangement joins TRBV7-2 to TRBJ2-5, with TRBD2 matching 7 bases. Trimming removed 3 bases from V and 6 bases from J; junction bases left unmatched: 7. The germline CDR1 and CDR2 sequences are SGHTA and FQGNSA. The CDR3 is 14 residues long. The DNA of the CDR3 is TGTGCCAGCAGCTTTTCACGCGGGACTAAGACCCAGTACTTC. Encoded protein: CASSFSRGTKTQYF.

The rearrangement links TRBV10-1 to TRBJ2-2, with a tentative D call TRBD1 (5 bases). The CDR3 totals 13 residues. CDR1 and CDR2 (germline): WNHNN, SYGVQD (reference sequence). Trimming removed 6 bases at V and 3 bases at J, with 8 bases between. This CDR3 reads CASRPQDTGELFF. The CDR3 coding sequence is TGCGCCAGCAGGCCACAGGACACCGGGGAGCTGTTTTTT.